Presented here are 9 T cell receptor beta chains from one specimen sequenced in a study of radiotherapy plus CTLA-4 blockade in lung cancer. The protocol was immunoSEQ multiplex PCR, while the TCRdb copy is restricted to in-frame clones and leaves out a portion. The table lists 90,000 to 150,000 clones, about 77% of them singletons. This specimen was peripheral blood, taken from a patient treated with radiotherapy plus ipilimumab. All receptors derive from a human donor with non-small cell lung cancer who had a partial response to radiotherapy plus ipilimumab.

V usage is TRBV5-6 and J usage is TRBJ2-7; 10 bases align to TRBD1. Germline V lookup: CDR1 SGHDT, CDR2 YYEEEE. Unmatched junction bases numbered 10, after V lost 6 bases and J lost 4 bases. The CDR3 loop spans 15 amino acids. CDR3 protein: CASNLLGQGLYEQYF. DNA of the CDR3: TGTGCCAGCAACCTTTTGGGACAGGGGTTGTACGAGCAGTACTTC.

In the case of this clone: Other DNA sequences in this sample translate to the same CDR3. CDR3 sequence: CASSPGQGTDTQYF. The DNA for the CDR3 is TGTGCCAGCAGCCCGGGACAGGGCACAGATACGCAGTATTTT. V and J are TRBV7-9 and TRBJ2-3; TRBD1 aligns across 8 bases. Germline CDR1 reads SEHNR; CDR2 reads FQNEAQ (reference sequence). The CDR3 runs to 14 residues. V gave up 5 bases and J gave up 1 base; unmatched junction bases: 2.

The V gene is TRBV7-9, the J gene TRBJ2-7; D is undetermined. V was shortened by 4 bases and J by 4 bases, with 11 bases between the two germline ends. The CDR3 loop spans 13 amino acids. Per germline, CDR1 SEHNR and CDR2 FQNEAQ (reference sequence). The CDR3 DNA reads TGTGCCAGCAGCTCATCAACAGCATACGAGCAGTACTTC. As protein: CASSSSTAYEQYF.

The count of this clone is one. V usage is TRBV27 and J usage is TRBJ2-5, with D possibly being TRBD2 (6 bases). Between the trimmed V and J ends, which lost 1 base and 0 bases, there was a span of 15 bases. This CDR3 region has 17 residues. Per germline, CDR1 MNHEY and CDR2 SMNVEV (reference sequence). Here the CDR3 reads CASSLYSVGTYQETQYF. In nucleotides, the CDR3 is TGTGCCAGCAGTTTATACAGCGTGGGGACTTACCAAGAGACCCAGTACTTC.

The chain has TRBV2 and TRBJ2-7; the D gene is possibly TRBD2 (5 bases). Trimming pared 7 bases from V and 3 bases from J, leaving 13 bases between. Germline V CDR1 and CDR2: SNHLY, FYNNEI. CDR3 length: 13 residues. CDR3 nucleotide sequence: TGTGCCAGCACGGGTTCCGGGGTCTACGAGCAGTACGTC. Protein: CASTGSGVYEQYV.

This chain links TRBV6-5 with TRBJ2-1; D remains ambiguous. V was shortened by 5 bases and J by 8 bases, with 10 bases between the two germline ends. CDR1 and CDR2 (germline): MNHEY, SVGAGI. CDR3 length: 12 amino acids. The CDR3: CASSPDQYEQFF. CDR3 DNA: TGTGCCAGCAGTCCAGATCAGTATGAGCAGTTCTTC.

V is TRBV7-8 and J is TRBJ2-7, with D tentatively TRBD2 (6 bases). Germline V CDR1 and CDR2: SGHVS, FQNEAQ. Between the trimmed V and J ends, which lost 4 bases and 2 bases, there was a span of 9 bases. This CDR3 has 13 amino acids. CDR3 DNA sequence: TGTGCCAGCAGCTGGGGACTTCCCTACGAGCAGTACGTC. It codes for CASSWGLPYEQYV.

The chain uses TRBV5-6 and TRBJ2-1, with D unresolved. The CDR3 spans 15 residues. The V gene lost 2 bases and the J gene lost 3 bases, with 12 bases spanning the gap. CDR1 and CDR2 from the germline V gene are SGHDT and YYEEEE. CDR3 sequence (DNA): TGTGCCAGCAGCTTAGAGACAACAGACTACAATGAGCAGTTCTTC. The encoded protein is CASSLETTDYNEQFF.

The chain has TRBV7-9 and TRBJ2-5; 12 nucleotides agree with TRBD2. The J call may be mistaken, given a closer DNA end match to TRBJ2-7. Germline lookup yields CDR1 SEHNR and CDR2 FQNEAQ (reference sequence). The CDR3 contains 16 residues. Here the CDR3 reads CASSPGLAGSYYEQYF. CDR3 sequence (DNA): TGTGCCAGCAGCCCAGGACTAGCGGGGAGTTACTACGAGCAGTACTTC.